This T cell receptor beta chain came from a study of regulatory T cells in long-lasting Graves disease. Study outcomes and limitations: Blood alone, not thyroid tissue, was studied.

The time point was: persistent/refractory GD, antithyroid drugs over 5 years with positive TRAb. PBMC-derived RNA was used for the TCR library. The CDR3 contains 14 residues. Trimming cost V 0 bases and J 9 bases; bases outside gene matches: 7. From germline, CDR1 is LNHNV and CDR2 YYDKDF (reference sequence). As regards this clonotype: Its antigen is still unknown.

Through Arm-PCR of CDR3 regions and iRepertoire HTBI primers, TCR beta libraries were built. TCRdb reprocessed the multiplex PCR reads with MiXCR, giving one entry per CDR3 protein. There are roughly 500,000 distinct CDR3 sequences in the sample; about 20% occur only once, and around 13% lies in the top ten. This TCR was recovered from a female donor with Graves disease. The material sequenced was peripheral blood mononuclear cells (PBMCs), taken when the disease was refractory, from a patient treated with antithyroid drugs. V is TRBV15 and J is TRBJ2-7, with 8 bases lining up with TRBD1. CDR3 coding DNA: TGTGCCACCAGCAGAGACTCACTCGACAGGGGGCAGTACTTC. This gives the protein CATSRDSLDRGQYF. Filled out from reference TRBV15 and TRBJ2-7, the complete variable domain reads DAMVIQNPRYQVTQFGKPVTLSCSQTLNHNVMYWYQQKSSQAPKLLFHYYDKDFNNEADTPDNFQSRRPNTSFCFLDIRSPGLGDTAMYLCATSRDSLDRGQYFGPGTRLTVT.